This record concerns one T cell receptor (delta chain) sequence. Its antigen is not known. This clone may be a read error of a much larger clone one base away. Sequencing used genomic DNA taken from PBMCs of patients and controls. With V trimmed by 3 bases and J by 0 bases, 12 bases remained unmatched. The germline V gene encodes CDR1 GEAIGNYY and CDR2 EKD. CDR3 length: 19 amino acids. These data originate in a study of gamma delta lymphoproliferative disorders and STAT genes. Study details: The EuroClonality-NGS protocol was used to prepare delta libraries.

TCRdb repeated clone calling on the multiplex PCR reads with CATT. In the table there are over a thousand delta-chain clones, less than 3% of which are singletons. Study-level points and caveats: Most major patient clonotypes were shared with at least one healthy donor.

The specimen sequenced was blood. The chain combines TRDV2 with TRDJ2; 10 nucleotides agree with TRDD3. The receptor comes from a human donor in good health. The CDR3 DNA follows: TGTGCCTGTGACGCCGTGTCCGGGGGATACGGAGCTTTGACAGCACAACTCTTCTTT. It codes for CACDAVSGGYGALTAQLFF.